The T cell receptor beta chain described here comes from a study of post-analysis software for immune sequencing data. Overall study context: Progressive-relapsing, secondary progressive and relapsing-remitting multiple sclerosis were among the disease courses included. Study-level findings and limits: Diversity measured as normalized Chao1 was significantly lower in multiple sclerosis patients than in controls. The study found TRBV5-6, TRBV5-1 and TRBV20-1 among 5 or 6 TRBV segments more frequent in patients than controls.

About this clonotype: The antigen is undetermined.

CDR1 and CDR2 (germline): SGHAT, FQNNGV. The CDR3 spans 15 residues. With 5 bases clipped from V and 11 bases from J, the junction kept 14 bases outside the gene matches. The TCR beta cDNA libraries carried unique molecular identifiers. T cells numbering about 0.85 to 11 million yielded cDNA molecules that totaled approximately 500,000. TCRdb re-called the PCR reads through MiXCR, storing one row per CDR3 protein. This sample has some 690,000 distinct CDR3 sequences, with 25% to 30% found just once. The TCR sequence derives from a girl aged 10-17 years with multiple sclerosis. Sequenced material: blood. The gene calls are TRBV11-2 and TRBJ2-5; 10 bases align to TRBD2. The CDR3 DNA follows: TGTGCCAGCAGCCCCACTAGCGGGACTATGGATGAGCAGTACTTC. Protein product: CASSPTSGTMDEQYF.